The clone carrying this T cell receptor beta chain was found a few times. Individual cDNA molecules (in the library) carried attached unique molecular identifiers. TCRdb re-derived calls from the RACE reads in MiXCR, one entry per CDR3 protein. This table has about 340,000 distinct CDR3 sequences, approximately 6.3% appearing once. Time point indicated: patch test 1, 2 weeks after DPC sensitization. The treatment: therapeutic diphenylcyclopropenone sensitization with weekly scalp DPC. The data belong to a study of human T cells and chemical hapten exposure. Study background: Diphenylcyclopropenone doses were given weekly to the scalps of patients across the approximately 24-week study. From small differences in pooled library volume came most of the variation in per-sample TCR yields.

The V and J ends lost 4 bases and 0 bases respectively, with 11 bases between them. Germline loops: CDR1 SEHNR, CDR2 FQNEAQ (reference sequence). The CDR3 spans 15 residues. The source was whole blood, collected in connection with sensitization to the hapten diphenylcyclopropenone (DPC). This TCR was recovered from a woman between 18 and 29 years old with alopecia areata. Some clones in this sample may be carry-over from other donors' samples. V gene TRBV7-9 combines with J gene TRBJ2-3; D is perhaps TRBD2 (6 bases). As DNA, the CDR3 is TGTGCCAGCAGCTCACGGGGGATTAGCACAGATACGCAGTATTTT. This codes for CASSSRGISTDTQYF.